The T cell receptor beta chain described here comes from a study of blood T cells in healthy people across ages. A J-beta primer mix and a sample-barcoded 5' primer were used in a second PCR of roughly 7 to 12 cycles. TCRdb reprocessed the 5' RACE reads via MiXCR and lists one record per CDR3 protein. The profile shows 380,000 or so distinct CDR3 sequences, approximately 51% of them singletons. As concerns this clonotype: Its antigen remains unidentified.

Study findings and constraints: Both naive CD4+ cell counts and diversity were greater in long-lived donors than in aged donors.

The sequencing sample was made of blood. The TCR originated in a man in his 60s in good health.

Written as DNA, the CDR3 is TGTGCCAGCAGCGTTAGCCCGGGACAGGTGGCAGATACGCAGTATTTT. Amino acid sequence: CASSVSPGQVADTQYF. The chain joins TRBV9 to TRBJ2-3, with 8 bases fitting TRBD1. The germline gives CDR1 SGDLS, CDR2 YYNGEE. The CDR3 extends over 16 amino acids. Trimming removed 2 bases from V and 4 bases from J; junction bases left unmatched: 9.